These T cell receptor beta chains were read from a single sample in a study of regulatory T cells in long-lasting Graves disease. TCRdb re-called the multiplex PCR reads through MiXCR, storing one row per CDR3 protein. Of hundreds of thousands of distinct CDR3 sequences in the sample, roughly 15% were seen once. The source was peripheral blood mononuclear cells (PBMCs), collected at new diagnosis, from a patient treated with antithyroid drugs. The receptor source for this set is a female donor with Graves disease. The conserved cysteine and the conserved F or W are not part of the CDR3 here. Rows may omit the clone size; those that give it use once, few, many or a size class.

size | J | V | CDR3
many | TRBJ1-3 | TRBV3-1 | ASSPASYSGNTIY
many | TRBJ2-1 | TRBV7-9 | ASSPAGTSGTIEQF
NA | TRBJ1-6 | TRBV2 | ASSLRQGQRGNSPLH
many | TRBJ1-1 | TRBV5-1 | ASSGGIEAF
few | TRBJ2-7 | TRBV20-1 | SAPFLGEQY
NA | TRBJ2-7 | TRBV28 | ASRTGTGSPYEQY
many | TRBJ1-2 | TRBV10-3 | AISGQARDYGYT
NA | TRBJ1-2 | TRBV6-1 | ASNRDPRWDGYT
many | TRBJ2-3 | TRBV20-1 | SARLQSRATQY
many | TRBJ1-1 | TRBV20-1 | SARWWGRGTEAF
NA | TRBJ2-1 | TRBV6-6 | ASSYSISSGPNNEQF
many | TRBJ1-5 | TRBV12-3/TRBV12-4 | ASSLLKGNQPQH
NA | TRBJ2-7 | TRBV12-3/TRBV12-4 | ASKQVGQLDYEQY
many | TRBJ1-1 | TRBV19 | ASSGWTGLEAF
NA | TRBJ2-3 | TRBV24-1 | ATSKAGVATDTQY
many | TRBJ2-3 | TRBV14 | ASSQDGGPSYTDTQY
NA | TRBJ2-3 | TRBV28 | ASRGTSGIWYTQY
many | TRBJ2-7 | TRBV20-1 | SARSDRRSSYEQY
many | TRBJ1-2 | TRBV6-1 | ATSRQGSFAYGYT
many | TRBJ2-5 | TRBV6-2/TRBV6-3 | ASSFDRAGETQY
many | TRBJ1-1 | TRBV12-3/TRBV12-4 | ASSLGGDFNTEAF
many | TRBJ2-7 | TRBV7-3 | ASSSTGTGGKNEQY
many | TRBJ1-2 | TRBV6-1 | ASSTMGGYT
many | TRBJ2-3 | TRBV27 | ASGRDRGADTQY
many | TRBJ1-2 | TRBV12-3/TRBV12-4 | ASSPMGQADGYT
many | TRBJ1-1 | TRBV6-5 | ASSYSRGGTEAF
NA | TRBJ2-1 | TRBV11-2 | ASSLVKGQYNEQF
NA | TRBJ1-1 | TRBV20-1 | SARDFSAGKPNTEAF
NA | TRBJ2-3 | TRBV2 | ASRESGGATDTQY
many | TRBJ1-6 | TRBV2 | ASSGNSGSPLH
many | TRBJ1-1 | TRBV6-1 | ASSRQSAEAF
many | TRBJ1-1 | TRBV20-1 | SARDEKNTEAF
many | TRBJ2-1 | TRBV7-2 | ASSLVEDWGPYNEQF
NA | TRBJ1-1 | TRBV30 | AWSDPLRGVNTEAF
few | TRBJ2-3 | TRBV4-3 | ASSQQIEGTDTQY
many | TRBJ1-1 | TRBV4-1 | ASSTPSRQVSTEAF
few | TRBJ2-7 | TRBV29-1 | SVKESSYEQY
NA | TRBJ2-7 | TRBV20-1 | SARSPQSYEQY
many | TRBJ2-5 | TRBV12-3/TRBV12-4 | ASTGTGQETQY
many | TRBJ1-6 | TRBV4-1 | ASSQERGADNSPLH
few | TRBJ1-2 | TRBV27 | ASSLGATVGYT